This record looks at one TCR beta chain sequence and its context. This record comes from a study of control samples from healthy donors and cancer patients. Method: immunoSEQ multiplex PCR; TCRdb's copy keeps in-frame clones and lacks some. The table records about 230,000 clones, 82% of them present only once. The receptor's source is a woman in her sixties or seventies with lung cancer. Sequencing was done on a sample of PBMCs.

CDR3 DNA sequence: TGTGCCATCAAAGAGGGCAGACAAGAGACCCAGTACTTC. This translates into CAIKEGRQETQYF. This chain joins TRBV10-3 and TRBJ2-5, with D possibly TRBD2 on 5 matching bases. Germline CDR1 and CDR2: ENHRY and SYGVKD. This CDR3 contains 13 residues. Trimming removed 7 bases at V and 2 bases at J, with 11 bases between.